Listed below are T cell receptor beta chains from one sample, sequenced in a study of a mutant IDH1 vaccine in newly diagnosed glioma. These TCRs' antigens remain unknown. Repertoires were generated with immunoSEQ multiplex PCR, while TCRdb's copy carries only in-frame clones and drops some. This sample has about 94,000 clones, with 89% found just once. The sample here was PBMCs, taken from a glioma patient whose treatment included an IDH1 peptide vaccine. Every receptor here comes from a woman aged 45-59 years with glioma. Each CDR3 is given with its conserved first and last residue. Each record gives: clone size, J gene, V gene, D gene, CDR3 DNA, CDR3 protein. A D gene is named only where the DNA matches it firmly. Some rows mark clone size as missing; the rest say once, few, many or name a class of expanded clone.

-,TRBJ2-7,TRBV11-2,-,TGTGCCAGCAGCTTAGCAGGGGCCAACTACGAGCAGTACTTC,CASSLAGANYEQYF
once,TRBJ1-1,TRBV10-2,-,TGCGCCAGCGGCACAGGGAGCCCTGAAGCTTTCTTT,CASGTGSPEAFF
-,TRBJ2-5,TRBV15,TRBD2,TGTGCCACCAGCGGGAGGGGAGGGCAAGAGACCCAGTACTTC,CATSGRGGQETQYF
-,TRBJ1-4,TRBV14,-,TGTGCCAGCAGCCGGACGGTTTCAACTAATGAAAAACTGTTTTTT,CASSRTVSTNEKLFF
-,TRBJ2-7,TRBV1,-,TGCACCAGCAGCCCTACCCTCGTAGCGGGAGGCGGCTACGAGCAGTACTTC,CTSSPTLVAGGGYEQYF
-,TRBJ1-1,TRBV6-5,-,TGTGCCAGCTTTTCTTCCAGGTTAAGACCTGAAGCTTTCTTT,CASFSSRLRPEAFF
-,TRBJ2-2,TRBV9,TRBD1,TGTGCCAGCAGCGTGGGGACAGAGTACGGGGAGCTGTTTTTT,CASSVGTEYGELFF
once,TRBJ2-7,TRBV6-5,-,TGTGCCAGCAGTACCCCCTCCGAGCAGTACTTC,CASSTPSEQYF
-,TRBJ1-2,TRBV28,-,TGTGCTTCGTCCCGGGGAGCCCCCTATGGCTACACCTTC,CASSRGAPYGYTF
-,TRBJ2-5,TRBV9,TRBD2,TGTGCCAGCAGCATCAGTGGAGCGGGAGTGGTGGAGACCCAGTACTTC,CASSISGAGVVETQYF
-,TRBJ2-3,TRBV5-4,TRBD2,TGTGCCAGCAGCTCCAGGACTAGCTGGGGCACAGATACGCAGTATTTT,CASSSRTSWGTDTQYF
-,TRBJ2-7,TRBV28,TRBD2,TGTGCCATCGCAAGCGGGAGGGGGCTTGGGTTTCAGCAGTACTTC,CAIASGRGLGFQQYF
-,TRBJ2-7,TRBV2,TRBD2,TGTGCCAGCAGACGACTAGCGGGAGATTACGAGCAGTACTTC,CASRRLAGDYEQYF
-,TRBJ2-7,TRBV11-3,TRBD2,TGTGCCAGCAGCTTGGGGCTAGCGGGAGTCCGAAACGAGCAGTACTTC,CASSLGLAGVRNEQYF
-,TRBJ2-3,TRBV29-1,-,TGCAGCGTGGAGACCAGGTATCCAGTTCTTACGCAGTATTTT,CSVETRYPVLTQYF
once,TRBJ1-2,TRBV28,TRBD1,TGTGCCAGCAGTACCACAGGGGGCGCGGGTGGCTACACCTTC,CASSTTGGAGGYTF
-,TRBJ2-1,TRBV21-1,-,TGTGCCAGCAGCAAAGAACTCCAGCGGGAGAGGAATGAGCAGTTCTTC,CASSKELQRERNEQFF
few,TRBJ1-2,TRBV5-1,TRBD1,TGCGCCAGCAGCTTTTCCGGGACAGGGGGCGGCTACACCTTC,CASSFSGTGGGYTF
few,TRBJ2-3,TRBV11-2,TRBD2,TGTGCCAGCAGCTTAGGGCTAGCGGGTAGCACAGATACGCAGTATTTT,CASSLGLAGSTDTQYF
-,TRBJ1-5,TRBV6-1,-,TGTGCCAGCAGTGAAGCAGACCCCCTTATTGCGGAGCAGCCCCAGCATTTT,CASSEADPLIAEQPQHF
-,TRBJ2-7,TRBV6-5,TRBD1,TGTGCCAGCAGTTACGATCCAGGGGGCCACTACGAGCAGTACTTC,CASSYDPGGHYEQYF
-,TRBJ2-7,TRBV27,TRBD2,TGTGCCAGCAGTTTCTCGGGAGGGGCGGGGGCGCGCTACGAGCAGTACTTC,CASSFSGGAGARYEQYF
-,TRBJ2-7,TRBV6-6,-,TGTGCCAGCAGGACAGACAGGATCCTCTCCTACGAGCAGTACTTC,CASRTDRILSYEQYF
once,TRBJ2-7,TRBV9,-,TGTGCCAGCAGCGGAGACTCCTACGAGCAGTACTTC,CASSGDSYEQYF
once,TRBJ1-4,TRBV6-6,-,TGTGCCACCTACACGACCGAGGGTGAAAAACTGTTTTTT,CATYTTEGEKLFF
-,TRBJ1-2,TRBV5-5,-,TGTGCCAGCAGCTCCAGCCCCGCCGGGGGCTACACCTTC,CASSSSPAGGYTF
few,TRBJ2-1,TRBV5-1,TRBD2,TGCGCCAGCAGCCTCGGTAGCGGGCCGAGCTCCTACAATGAGCAGTTCTTC,CASSLGSGPSSYNEQFF
-,TRBJ2-1,TRBV28,TRBD2,TGTGCCAGCAGCCCTAGCGGGAGTGTTTACAATGAGCAGTTCTTC,CASSPSGSVYNEQFF
-,TRBJ1-2,TRBV7-2,-,TGTGCCAGCAGCTTCGGGGTGGGGGGCGCCTATGGCTACACCTTC,CASSFGVGGAYGYTF
-,TRBJ1-4,TRBV28,TRBD1,TGTGCCAGCAGTAAACCAGGGGGGACCAATGAAAAACTGTTTTTT,CASSKPGGTNEKLFF
-,TRBJ2-3,TRBV6-5,-,TGTGCCAGCAGTTACGGGACTGCGAGTGGTACGCAGTATTTT,CASSYGTASGTQYF
-,TRBJ2-5,TRBV29-1,TRBD2,TGCAGCACACTAGCGGGAGAAGAGACCCAGTACTTC,CSTLAGEETQYF
-,TRBJ2-7,TRBV28,TRBD2,TGTGCCAGCAGTAGGACTAGCGCTGCCTACGAGCAGTACTTC,CASSRTSAAYEQYF
-,TRBJ1-1,TRBV30,-,TGTGCCTGGAGTGTAAGGGGGGCGCGCACTGAAGCTTTCTTT,CAWSVRGARTEAFF
-,TRBJ1-1,TRBV9,-,TGTGCCAGCAGCCTAGGGGAGGTGAACACTGAAGCTTTCTTT,CASSLGEVNTEAFF
-,TRBJ1-3,TRBV30,-,TGTGCCTGGAGGAGGAGGGACTCTGGAAACACCATATATTTT,CAWRRRDSGNTIYF
few,TRBJ2-5,TRBV29-1,-,TGCAGCGTTGCTTACACCCAAGAGACCCAGTACTTC,CSVAYTQETQYF
-,TRBJ2-7,TRBV27,-,TGTGCCAGCAGTTTATGGGCCCGGCTGGGCGAGCAGTACTTC,CASSLWARLGEQYF
-,TRBJ1-6,TRBV7-9,TRBD1,TGTGCCAGCAGCTCCGCAGGGGGCCGGACCTATAATTCACCCCTCCACTTT,CASSSAGGRTYNSPLHF
-,TRBJ2-3,TRBV9,-,TGTGCCAGCAGCGTACTAGGGGTTGCAGATACGCAGTATTTT,CASSVLGVADTQYF
-,TRBJ2-7,TRBV7-7,-,TGTGCTAGCAGCCCCTCCGAGGGGTACGAGCAGTACTTC,CASSPSEGYEQYF
-,TRBJ2-3,TRBV7-2,TRBD2,TGTGCCAGCAGCTTCCCGCTCGGGGTAGCGGGAGAGGCAGATACGCAGTATTTT,CASSFPLGVAGEADTQYF
-,TRBJ1-2,TRBV7-2,-,TGTGCCAGCAGCTTAGAACCCATGTTTGACTACACCTTC,CASSLEPMFDYTF